This TCR beta chain was sequenced for a study of T cell repertoires in aging, cancer and after chemotherapy. Study-level points and caveats: Loss of evenness, beyond lost richness, contributed to age-related TCR diversity decline in cancer patients.

As regards this clonotype: As yet, its antigen is unknown.

Peripheral blood genomic DNA, not sorted cells or RNA, was the template. The CDR3 has 15 residues. From germline, CDR1 is SQVTM and CDR2 ANQGSEA. V lost 0 bases to trimming and J lost 5 bases; unmatched junction nucleotides: 7. A mixed TRB-A/B primer pool amplified rearranged TRB by multiplex touch-down PCR. TCRdb used MiXCR to reprocess the multiplex PCR reads, holding one entry per CDR3 protein. Here the sample spans 2,000 to 2,500 distinct CDR3 sequences, around 20% being singletons. Input material: blood. The source is a human donor with a solid tumor. The chain joins TRBV29-1 to TRBJ2-5; 9 nucleotides align to TRBD1. The CDR3 region is CSVEDGQGLLETQYF. CDR3 DNA sequence: TGCAGCGTTGAAGATGGACAGGGGCTTCTGGAGACCCAGTACTTC.